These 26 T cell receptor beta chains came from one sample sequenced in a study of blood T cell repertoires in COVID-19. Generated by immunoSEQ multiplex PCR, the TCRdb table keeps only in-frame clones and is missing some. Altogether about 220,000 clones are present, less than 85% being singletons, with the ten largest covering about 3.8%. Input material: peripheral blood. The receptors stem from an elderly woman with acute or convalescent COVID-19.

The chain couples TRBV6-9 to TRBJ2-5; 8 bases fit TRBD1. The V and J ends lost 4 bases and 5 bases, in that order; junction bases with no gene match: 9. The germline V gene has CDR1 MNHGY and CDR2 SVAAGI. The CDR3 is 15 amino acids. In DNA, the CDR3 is TGTGCCAGCAGTTCCCTGGACAGGGTGGGGGAGACCCAGTACTTC. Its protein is CASSSLDRVGETQYF.

DNA of the CDR3: TGCAGCGTATCGGGACAGGGGGCGCTAAGTACCGGGGAGCTGTTTTTT. It codes for CSVSGQGALSTGELFF. This rearrangement joins TRBV29-1 to TRBJ2-2; 12 bases are shared with TRBD1. Germline V gene lookup returns CDR1 SQVTM and CDR2 ANQGSEA. The CDR3 runs to 16 residues. Trimming took 6 bases from V and 5 from J; bases not matched to a gene: 10.

CDR3 coding DNA: TGCGCCACCTCCCCGGCAGGGGGAGTTACCGGGGAGCTGTTTTTT. As protein: CATSPAGGVTGELFF. The chain couples TRBV4-1 to TRBJ2-2, with 7 bases aligning to TRBD1. This CDR3 region has 15 residues. The junction had 13 bases not matched to a gene; V was cut back by 10 bases and J by 5 bases. Germline assignment: CDR1 MGHRA and CDR2 YSYEKL.

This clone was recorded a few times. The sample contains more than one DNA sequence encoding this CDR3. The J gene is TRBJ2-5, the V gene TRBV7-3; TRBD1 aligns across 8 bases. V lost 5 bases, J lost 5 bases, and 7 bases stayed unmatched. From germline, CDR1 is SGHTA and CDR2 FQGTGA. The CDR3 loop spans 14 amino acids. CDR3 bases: TGTGCCAGCAGCCCCGGGACAGGTTCGGAGACCCAGTACTTC. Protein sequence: CASSPGTGSETQYF.

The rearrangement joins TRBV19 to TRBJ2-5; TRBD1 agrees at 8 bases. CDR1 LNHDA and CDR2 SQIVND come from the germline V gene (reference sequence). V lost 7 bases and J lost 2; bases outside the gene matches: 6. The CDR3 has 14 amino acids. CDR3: CASMDRAGQETQYF. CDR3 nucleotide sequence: TGTGCCAGTATGGACAGGGCAGGTCAAGAGACCCAGTACTTC.

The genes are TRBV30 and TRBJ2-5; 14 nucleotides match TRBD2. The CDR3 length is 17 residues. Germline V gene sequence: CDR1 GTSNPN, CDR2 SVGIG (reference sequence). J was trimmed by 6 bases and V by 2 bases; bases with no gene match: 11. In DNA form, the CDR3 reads TGTGCCTGGAGTCTTAGTCCGGGACTAGCGGGGGTCAAGACCCAGTACTTC. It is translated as CAWSLSPGLAGVKTQYF.

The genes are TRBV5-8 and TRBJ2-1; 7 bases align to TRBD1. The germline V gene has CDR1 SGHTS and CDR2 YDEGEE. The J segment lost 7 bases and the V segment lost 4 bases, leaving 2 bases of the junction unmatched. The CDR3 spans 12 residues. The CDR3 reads CASSPQGNEQFF. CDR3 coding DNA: TGTGCCAGCAGCCCACAGGGGAATGAGCAGTTCTTC.

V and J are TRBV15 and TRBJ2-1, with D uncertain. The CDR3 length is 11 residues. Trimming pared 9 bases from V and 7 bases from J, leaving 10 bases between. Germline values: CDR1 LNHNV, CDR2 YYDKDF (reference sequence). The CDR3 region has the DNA TGTGCCACTTTTCCTTCTAATGAGCAGTTCTTC. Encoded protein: CATFPSNEQFF.

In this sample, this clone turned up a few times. Written as DNA, the CDR3 is TGTGCCAGCAGCTTAGTCCGGGAGGAGCAGTTCTTC. It translates to CASSLVREEQFF. This sequence joins TRBV7-6 and TRBJ2-1; D perhaps matches TRBD2 (6 bases). Trimming left V 1 base short and J 10 bases short, with 8 bases between. Germline V gene data show CDR1 as SGHVS and CDR2 as FNYEAQ. CDR3 size: 12 residues.

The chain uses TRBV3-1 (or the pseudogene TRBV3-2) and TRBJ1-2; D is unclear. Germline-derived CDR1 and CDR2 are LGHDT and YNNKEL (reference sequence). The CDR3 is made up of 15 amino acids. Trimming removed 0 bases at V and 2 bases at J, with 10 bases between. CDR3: CASSQDVSGNYGYTF. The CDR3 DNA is TGTGCCAGCAGCCAAGATGTCTCGGGAAACTATGGCTACACCTTC.

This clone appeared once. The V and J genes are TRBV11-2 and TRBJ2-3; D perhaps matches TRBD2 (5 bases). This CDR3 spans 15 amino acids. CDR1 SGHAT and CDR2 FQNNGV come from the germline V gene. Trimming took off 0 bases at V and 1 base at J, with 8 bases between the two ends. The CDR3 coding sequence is TGTGCCAGCAGCTTAGACCACGGGGGCACAGATACGCAGTATTTT. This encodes CASSLDHGGTDTQYF. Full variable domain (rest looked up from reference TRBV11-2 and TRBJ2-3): EAGVAQSPRYKIIEKRQSVAFWCNPISGHATLYWYQQILGQGPKLLIQFQNNGVVDDSQLPKDRFSAERLKGVDSTLKIQPAKLEDSAVYLCASSLDHGGTDTQYFGPGTRLTVL.

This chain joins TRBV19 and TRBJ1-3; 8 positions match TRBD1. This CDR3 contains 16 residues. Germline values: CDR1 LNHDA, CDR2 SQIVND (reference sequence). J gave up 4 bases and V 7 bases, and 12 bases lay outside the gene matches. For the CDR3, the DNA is TGTGCCAGTATTGGATGGAGCAGGGGGCCCGGAAACACCATATATTTT. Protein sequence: CASIGWSRGPGNTIYF.

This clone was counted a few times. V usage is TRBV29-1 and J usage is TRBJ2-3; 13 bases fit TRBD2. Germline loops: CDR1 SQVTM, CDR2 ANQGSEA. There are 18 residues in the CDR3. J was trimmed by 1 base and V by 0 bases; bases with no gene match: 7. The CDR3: CSVEDPGLAGDRTDTQYF. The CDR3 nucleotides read TGCAGCGTTGAAGATCCCGGACTAGCGGGGGACCGCACAGATACGCAGTATTTT.

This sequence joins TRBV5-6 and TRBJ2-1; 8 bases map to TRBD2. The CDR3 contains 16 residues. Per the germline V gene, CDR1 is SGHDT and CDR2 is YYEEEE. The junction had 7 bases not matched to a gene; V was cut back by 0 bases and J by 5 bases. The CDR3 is CASSLGVGGGNNEQFF. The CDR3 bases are TGTGCCAGCAGCTTGGGCGTGGGCGGGGGGAACAATGAGCAGTTCTTC.

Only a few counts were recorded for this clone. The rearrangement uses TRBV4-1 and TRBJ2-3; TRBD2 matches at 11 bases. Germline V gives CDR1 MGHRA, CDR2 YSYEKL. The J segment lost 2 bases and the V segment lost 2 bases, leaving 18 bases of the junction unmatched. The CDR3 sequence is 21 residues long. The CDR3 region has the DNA TGCGCCAGCAGCCAAACCGAACTAGCGGGGGCCCTTATAAGTAACACAGATACGCAGTATTTT. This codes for CASSQTELAGALISNTDTQYF.

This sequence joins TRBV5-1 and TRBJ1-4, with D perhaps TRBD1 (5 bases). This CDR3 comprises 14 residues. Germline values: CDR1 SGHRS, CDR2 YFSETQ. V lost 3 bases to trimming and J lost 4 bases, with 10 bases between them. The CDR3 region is CASSYTGSNEKLFF. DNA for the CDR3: TGCGCCAGCAGCTATACAGGAAGTAATGAAAAACTGTTTTTT.

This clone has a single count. The CDR3 nucleotides are TGTGCCAGCAGCTTAGAATGGAGAAGGGAGACCCAGTACTTC. It codes for CASSLEWRRETQYF. This rearrangement joins TRBV7-8 to TRBJ2-5; no clear D. The V gene's germline CDR1 is SGHVS and CDR2 FQNEAQ. CDR3 length: 14 residues. Between the trimmed V and J ends, which lost 1 base and 5 bases, there was a span of 11 bases.

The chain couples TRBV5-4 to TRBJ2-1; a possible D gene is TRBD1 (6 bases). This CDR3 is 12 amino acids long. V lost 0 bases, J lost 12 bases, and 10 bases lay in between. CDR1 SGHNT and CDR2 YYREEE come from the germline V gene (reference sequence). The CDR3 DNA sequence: TGTGCCAGCAGCTTGGACGTGGGGGCGCAGTTCTTC. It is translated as CASSLDVGAQFF.

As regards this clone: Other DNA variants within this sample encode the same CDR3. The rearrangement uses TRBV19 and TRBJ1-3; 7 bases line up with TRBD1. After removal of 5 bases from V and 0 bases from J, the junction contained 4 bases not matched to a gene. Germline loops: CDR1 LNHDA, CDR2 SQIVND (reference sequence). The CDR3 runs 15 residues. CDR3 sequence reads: CASSFDRASGNTIYF. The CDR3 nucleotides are TGTGCCAGTAGTTTTGACAGGGCCTCTGGAAACACCATATATTTT.

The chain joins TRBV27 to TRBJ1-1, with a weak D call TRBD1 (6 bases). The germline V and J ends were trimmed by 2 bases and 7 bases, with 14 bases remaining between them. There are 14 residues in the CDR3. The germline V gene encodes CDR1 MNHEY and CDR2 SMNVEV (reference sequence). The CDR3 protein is CASSLGTRINEAFF. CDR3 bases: TGTGCCAGCAGTTTAGGGACAAGGATTAATGAAGCTTTCTTT.

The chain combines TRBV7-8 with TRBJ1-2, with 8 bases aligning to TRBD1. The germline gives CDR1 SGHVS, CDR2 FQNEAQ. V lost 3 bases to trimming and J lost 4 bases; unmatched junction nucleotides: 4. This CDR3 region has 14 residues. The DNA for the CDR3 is TGTGCCAGCAGCTTGGGACAGGCGGGCTATGGCTACACCTTC. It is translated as CASSLGQAGYGYTF.

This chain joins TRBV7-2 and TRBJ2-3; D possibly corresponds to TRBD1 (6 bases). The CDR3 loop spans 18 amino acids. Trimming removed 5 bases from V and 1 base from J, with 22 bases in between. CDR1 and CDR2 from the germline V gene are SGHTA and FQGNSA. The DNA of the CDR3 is TGTGCCAGCAGCCATAGCCGGCGTTCAGGGGTTGGCACAGATACGCAGTATTTT. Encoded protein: CASSHSRRSGVGTDTQYF.

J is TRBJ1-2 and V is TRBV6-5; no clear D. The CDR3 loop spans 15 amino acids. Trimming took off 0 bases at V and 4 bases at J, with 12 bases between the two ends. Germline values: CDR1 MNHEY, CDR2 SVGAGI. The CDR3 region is CASSYSAGSSYGYTF. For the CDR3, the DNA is TGTGCCAGCAGTTACTCCGCAGGATCGAGCTATGGCTACACCTTC.

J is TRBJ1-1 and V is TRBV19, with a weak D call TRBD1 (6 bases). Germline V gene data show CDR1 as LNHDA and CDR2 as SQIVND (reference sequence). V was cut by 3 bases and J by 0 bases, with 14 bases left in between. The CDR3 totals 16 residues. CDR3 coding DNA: TGTGCCAGTAGTATGAGGACAGAGATTTTGAACACTGAAGCTTTCTTT. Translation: CASSMRTEILNTEAFF. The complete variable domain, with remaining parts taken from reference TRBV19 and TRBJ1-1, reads DGGITQSPKYLFRKEGQNVTLSCEQNLNHDAMYWYRQDPGQGLRLIYYSQIVNDFQKGDIAEGYSVSREKKESFPLTVTSAQKNPTAFYLCASSMRTEILNTEAFFGQGTRLTVV.

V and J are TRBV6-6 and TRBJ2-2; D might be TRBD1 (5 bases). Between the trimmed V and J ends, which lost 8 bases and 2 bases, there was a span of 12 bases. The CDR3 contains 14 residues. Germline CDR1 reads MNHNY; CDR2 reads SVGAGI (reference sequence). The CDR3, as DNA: TGTGCCAGCCGGCGGCAGGGTAACACCGGGGAGCTGTTTTTT. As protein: CASRRQGNTGELFF.

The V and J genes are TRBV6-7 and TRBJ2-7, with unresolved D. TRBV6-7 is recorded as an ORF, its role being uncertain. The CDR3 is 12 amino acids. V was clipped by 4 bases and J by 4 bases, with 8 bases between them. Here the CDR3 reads CASSSQRYEQYF. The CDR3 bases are TGTGCCAGCAGTTCCCAGAGGTACGAGCAGTACTTC.